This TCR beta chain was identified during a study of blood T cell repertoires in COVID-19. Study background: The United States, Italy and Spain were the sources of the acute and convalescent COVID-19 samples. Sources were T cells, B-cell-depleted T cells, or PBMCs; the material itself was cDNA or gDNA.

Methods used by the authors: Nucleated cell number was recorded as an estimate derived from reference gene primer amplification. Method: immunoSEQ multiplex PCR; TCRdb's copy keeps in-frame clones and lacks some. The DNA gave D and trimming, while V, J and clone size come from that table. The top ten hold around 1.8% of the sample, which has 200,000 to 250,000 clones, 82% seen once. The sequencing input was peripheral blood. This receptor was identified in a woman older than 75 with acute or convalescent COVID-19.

The CDR3 spells CASSQEVLAGGNEQFF. The CDR3 DNA sequence: TGTGCCAGCAGCCAAGAGGTCTTAGCGGGGGGCAATGAGCAGTTCTTC. V gene TRBV4-2 combines with J gene TRBJ2-1, with 10 bases fitting TRBD2. The CDR3 consists of 16 residues. V shed 0 bases, J shed 6 bases, and the junction held 5 bases outside the gene matches. CDR1 and CDR2 (germline): LGHNA, YNFKEQ.